This entry is about one T cell receptor beta chain. Its antigen is as yet unknown. These data belong to a study of long-term antiretroviral therapy in people with HIV. Overall study results and limits: Dominating the repertoire at all time points were the clones that expanded before ART.

The ends lost 5 bases at V and 6 bases at J; junction bases unmatched: 9. CDR1 is SEHNR and CDR2 is FQNEAQ in the germline V gene (reference sequence). The CDR3 totals 16 residues. Survey-level resolution applied to immunoSEQ assay v3.0. Measured with immunoSEQ multiplex PCR; TCRdb has only the in-frame clones, and not every one. The sample lists around 28,000 clones, around 85% occurring once. The receptor comes from a man aged 40-50 years with HIV. The specimen was unsorted PBMCs, collected 2.3 years after starting antiretroviral therapy. The chain combines TRBV7-9 with TRBJ1-4; 10 bases line up with TRBD1. CDR3 sequence (DNA): TGTGCCAGCAGCCACCCCAGGGGGACAGGGGATGAAAAACTGTTTTTT. Its protein is CASSHPRGTGDEKLFF.